This T cell receptor (beta chain) came from a study of OX40 agonist ivuxolimab in advanced cancers. The table came from immunoSEQ multiplex PCR; TCRdb's copy has only in-frame clones and leaves some out. The sample shows under 30,000 clones, 80% to 95% of them seen only once. Whole-study results and caveats: Determination of antigen specificity was not performed for the expanded peripheral T cells. Certain nonresponding patients likewise had low normalized T-cell clonal expansion.

Notes on this clone: Its specificity is not known.

The TCR originated in an adult with an advanced solid tumor such as melanoma, head and neck, liver or kidney cancer. Sequencing used CD4+ or CD8+ T cells sorted from blood, obtained in a trial of the OX40 agonist ivuxolimab.

The CDR3 reads CASSSAYEEETQYF. CDR3 nucleotide sequence: TGCGCCAGCAGTAGCGCGTATGAAGAAGAGACCCAGTACTTC. The chain uses TRBV5-1 and TRBJ2-5; D perhaps matches TRBD2 (5 bases). The CDR3 is 14 amino acids. The germline CDR1 and CDR2 sequences are SGHRS and YFSETQ. V was cut by 5 bases and J by 3 bases, with 14 bases left in between.